One sample yielded the 3 T cell receptor beta chains listed below, sequenced in a study of CD8+CD57+ T cells in acquired aplastic anemia. Genomic DNA provided the template from which TCR beta VDJ and CDR3 profiles were obtained. One entry per CDR3 protein, called by TCRdb with MiXCR from the reads. This table holds 450,000 to 550,000 distinct CDR3 sequences, 25% to 40% found once. All sequencing subjects had displayed CD8+CD57+ cell expansion on flow cytometry. Sequencing was carried out using sorted CD4+, CD8+, or CD8+CD57+ T cells (not recorded which) from PBMCs. Receptors were obtained from a human donor with aplastic anemia.

CDR3 in DNA: TGTGCCAGCAGCCCTGAGGCGGGGGGCTGGACTGAAGCTTTCTTT. It translates to CASSPEAGGWTEAFF. The chain joins TRBV2 to TRBJ1-1, with D possibly TRBD1 on 6 matching bases. V was cut by 6 bases and J by 5 bases, with 19 bases left in between. The CDR3 is 15 residues long. Germline lookup yields CDR1 SNHLY and CDR2 FYNNEI.

This clonotype has more than one count but fewer than ten. The chain recombines TRBV12-3 or TRBV12-4 with TRBJ1-1; 7 bases map to TRBD1. Trimming cost V 7 bases and J 4 bases; bases outside gene matches: 15. The CDR3 sequence is 16 residues long. For the CDR3, the DNA is TGTGCCAGCACTACTAACCCGACAGGGCGGGCCACTGAAGCTTTCTTT. It is translated as CASTTNPTGRATEAFF.

Remarks on this clonotype: A much larger clone differs from this one at a single base, so this may be a read error. This likely comes from a read error, as the CDR3 has no conserved phenylalanine or tryptophan at its end. This sequence joins TRBV19 and TRBJ1-1; D gene unclear. This CDR3 contains 11 residues. Germline V CDR1 and CDR2: LNHDA, SQIVND (reference sequence). The V gene lost 11 bases and the J gene lost 1 base, with 8 bases spanning the gap. The CDR3 loop is CASGGNTEAFL. In DNA form, the CDR3 reads TGTGCCTCCGGAGGGAACACTGAAGCTTTCCTT.